The 27 T cell receptor beta chains below come from one sample, sequenced in a study of lymphopenia after photon versus proton radiotherapy. The method was immunoSEQ multiplex PCR; TCRdb's version includes in-frame clones alone and lacks a portion of them. The table includes 150,000 or so clones, about 85% detected once. The input for sequencing was peripheral blood, taken from a patient treated with photon-based radiotherapy. These receptors were collected from a man aged 50-60 years with gastric cancer.

The chain has TRBV5-6 and TRBJ2-5; possible D gene TRBD2, 6 bases. Germline V gene lookup returns CDR1 SGHDT and CDR2 YYEEEE. This CDR3 has 14 amino acids. Trimming removed 0 bases from V and 4 bases from J, with 10 bases in between. The CDR3 region has the DNA TGTGCCAGCAGCTTGGGATCCGGGGGAGAGACCCAGTACTTC. This sequence encodes CASSLGSGGETQYF.

The chain employs TRBV7-2 and TRBJ1-2, with a tentative D call TRBD1 (6 bases). Germline-derived CDR1 and CDR2 are SGHTA and FQGNSA. V was trimmed by 5 bases and J by 4 bases, leaving 17 bases between them. This CDR3 contains 15 residues. The CDR3 region has the DNA TGTGCCAGCAGCCGAACGGGGGGCAAAATCTATGGCTACACCTTC. Translation gives CASSRTGGKIYGYTF.

The V and J genes are TRBV14 and TRBJ2-7, with D possibly being TRBD2 (6 bases). This CDR3 comprises 13 residues. V was clipped by 5 bases and J by 1 base, with 9 bases between them. CDR1 and CDR2 (germline): SGHDN, FVKESK. DNA of the CDR3: TGTGCCAGCAGCAAGGGACTTTCCTACGAGCAGTACTTC. This translates into CASSKGLSYEQYF. The whole variable domain, filled in from reference TRBV14 and TRBJ2-7, reads EAGVTQFPSHSVIEKGQTVTLRCDPISGHDNLYWYRRVMGKEIKFLLHFVKESKQDESGMPNNRFLAERTGGTYSTLKVQPAELEDSGVYFCASSKGLSYEQYFGPGTRLTVT.

The V gene is TRBV7-2, the J gene TRBJ2-3, with TRBD2 matching over 9 bases. The trim removed 9 bases at V and 3 bases at J, leaving 7 bases unmatched. The CDR3 covers 14 residues. Germline values: CDR1 SGHTA, CDR2 FQGNSA. In nucleotides, the CDR3 is TGTGCCAGTTTAGCGGGAGTGCGGACAGATACGCAGTATTTT. Translating it yields CASLAGVRTDTQYF.

CDR3: CASRPSNTLSNYGYTF. The CDR3, as DNA: TGTGCCAGCAGACCGTCCAACACCCTCTCTAACTATGGCTACACCTTC. The chain uses TRBV28 and TRBJ1-2; the D is unclear. V was trimmed by 6 bases and J by 0 bases, leaving 17 bases between them. The germline V gene has CDR1 MDHEN and CDR2 SYDVKM. The CDR3 loop spans 16 amino acids.

J is TRBJ1-2 and V is TRBV30, with D possibly being TRBD1 (6 bases). V was trimmed by 1 base and J by 2 bases, leaving 11 bases between them. CDR1 GTSNPN and CDR2 SVGIG come from the germline V gene (reference sequence). There are 14 residues in the CDR3. CDR3 region: CAWSEQGVNYGYTF. Here the CDR3 DNA reads TGTGCCTGGAGTGAACAGGGAGTAAACTATGGCTACACCTTC.

V and J are TRBV18 and TRBJ1-4; 7 bases match TRBD1. This CDR3 spans 16 amino acids. CDR1 is KGHSH and CDR2 is LQKENI in the germline V gene. With 3 bases clipped from V and 7 bases from J, the junction kept 11 bases outside the gene matches. This CDR3 is CASSPQVQGVGEKLFF. CDR3 DNA: TGTGCCAGCTCACCCCAAGTCCAGGGGGTGGGTGAAAAACTGTTTTTT.

The chain is built from TRBV25-1 and TRBJ2-1; D may be TRBD1 (5 bases). Germline values: CDR1 MGHDK, CDR2 SYGVNS. Trimming pared 2 bases from V and 16 bases from J, leaving 12 bases between. The CDR3 covers 11 residues. The CDR3 bases are TGTGCCAGCAGTGAAGGTCCAAGGGGCTTCTTC. The encoded protein is CASSEGPRGFF.

The DNA of the CDR3 is TGCGCCAGCAGCTTGCAGGAGCCCTACAATGAGCAGTTCTTC. Residues: CASSLQEPYNEQFF. This chain uses TRBV5-1 with TRBJ2-1, with D unresolved. Germline V CDR1 and CDR2: SGHRS, YFSETQ. Trimming stripped 1 base from V and 2 bases from J, with 7 bases between. This CDR3 spans 14 amino acids.

This chain joins TRBV2 and TRBJ2-7; the match to TRBD2 covers 11 bases. J lost 2 bases, V lost 9 bases, and 3 bases had no gene match. CDR1 SNHLY and CDR2 FYNNEI come from the germline V gene. The CDR3 contains 13 residues. For the CDR3, the DNA is TGTGCCAGTTATAGCGGGAGGGCCTACGAGCAGTACTTC. This translates into CASYSGRAYEQYF.

This clone came up once. The chain uses TRBV6-1 and TRBJ2-7, with D hard to call. CDR3 length: 14 amino acids. The V end lost 0 bases, the J end lost 5 bases, and 11 bases lay between the germline ends. CDR1 is MNHNS, CDR2 SASEGT, per germline. CDR3 in DNA: TGTGCCAGCAGTGAAGCGCATAGTAACGACGAGCAGTACTTC. Protein sequence: CASSEAHSNDEQYF.

The chain has TRBV10-3 and TRBJ2-3; D is perhaps TRBD1 (5 bases). The V end was cut by 2 bases, the J end by 1 base, with 10 bases between. Germline V gene sequence: CDR1 ENHRY, CDR2 SYGVKD. This CDR3 comprises 15 residues. The chain's CDR3 is CAISEGQVGTDTQYF. The CDR3 DNA follows: TGTGCCATCAGTGAGGGACAAGTCGGCACAGATACGCAGTATTTT.

The gene calls are TRBV6-5 and TRBJ2-7; 7 bases agree with TRBD1. Germline CDR1 and CDR2: MNHEY and SVGAGI. The CDR3 loop spans 13 amino acids. Trimming cost V 8 bases and J 6 bases; bases outside gene matches: 10. The CDR3 loop reads CASQAGTVGEQYF. The CDR3 nucleotides read TGTGCCAGCCAAGCCGGGACAGTTGGCGAGCAGTACTTC.

The V and J genes are TRBV2 and TRBJ2-1, with TRBD2 matching over 7 bases. V shed 9 bases, J shed 2 bases, and the junction held 7 bases outside the gene matches. The CDR3 totals 14 residues. The germline V gene has CDR1 SNHLY and CDR2 FYNNEI. The CDR3 region has the DNA TGTGCCAGTACGGTGGGAGGGACCTACAATGAGCAGTTCTTC. Translated: CASTVGGTYNEQFF. Complete variable domain (other parts from reference TRBV2 and TRBJ2-1): EPEVTQTPSHQVTQMGQEVILRCVPISNHLYFYWYRQILGQKVEFLVSFYNNEISEKSEIFDDQFSVERPDGSNFTLKIRSTKLEDSAMYFCASTVGGTYNEQFFGPGTRLTVL.

The chain couples TRBV4-2 to TRBJ1-4; D remains unclear. This CDR3 comprises 16 residues. Germline-derived CDR1 and CDR2 are LGHNA and YNFKEQ. Trimming removed 0 bases from V and 1 base from J, with 9 bases in between. The CDR3 region has the DNA TGTGCCAGCAGCCAAGAACCCGGGGTAACTAATGAAAAACTGTTTTTT. It translates to CASSQEPGVTNEKLFF.

This clone has only a few counts. The chain carries TRBV10-1 and TRBJ2-3; D gene unclear. Germline CDR1 reads WNHNN; CDR2 reads SYGVQD (reference sequence). The CDR3 is 14 amino acids. Trimming took 2 bases from V and 2 from J, leaving 8 bases between them. This chain's CDR3 is CASSEDLHTDTQYF. The CDR3, as DNA: TGCGCCAGCAGTGAGGATCTTCACACAGATACGCAGTATTTT.

The chain combines TRBV11-2 with TRBJ1-2, with 7 bases fitting TRBD1. The CDR3 loop spans 16 amino acids. The junction had 9 bases not matched to a gene; V was cut back by 5 bases and J by 0 bases. Germline V gives CDR1 SGHAT, CDR2 FQNNGV. The CDR3 region is CASSAWTGGANYGYTF. For the CDR3, the DNA is TGTGCCAGCAGCGCCTGGACAGGAGGAGCTAACTATGGCTACACCTTC.

This sequence joins TRBV5-4 and TRBJ2-3; no firm D call. V was trimmed by 2 bases and J by 2 bases, leaving 12 bases between them. The germline V gene encodes CDR1 SGHNT and CDR2 YYREEE (reference sequence). This CDR3 spans 15 amino acids. This CDR3 is CASSLTSRPTDTQYF. The DNA for the CDR3 is TGTGCCAGCAGCTTAACGTCTCGGCCCACAGATACGCAGTATTTT.

The rearrangement links TRBV6-5 to TRBJ2-7; TRBD2 aligns across 10 bases. Germline values: CDR1 MNHEY, CDR2 SVGAGI. Trimming cost V 7 bases and J 5 bases; bases outside gene matches: 2. CDR3 length equals 12 residues. Here the CDR3 DNA reads TGTGCCAGCACTAGCGGGAGCAACGAGCAGTACTTC. Translating it yields CASTSGSNEQYF.

This clone was counted a few times. The gene calls are TRBV4-1 and TRBJ1-2; 9 bases fit TRBD1. There are 13 residues in the CDR3. CDR1 MGHRA and CDR2 YSYEKL come from the germline V gene. V lost 3 bases and J lost 4; bases outside the gene matches: 0. DNA of the CDR3: TGCGCCAGCAGCCAGGACAGGGGCTATGGCTACACCTTC. The encoded protein is CASSQDRGYGYTF.

The chain has TRBV18 and TRBJ1-1; weak D call: TRBD1 (6 bases). CDR1 and CDR2 (germline): KGHSH, LQKENI. The CDR3 sequence is 12 residues long. Trimming removed 5 bases at V and 8 bases at J, with 12 bases between. The CDR3 sequence is CASSVTGAEAFF. CDR3 sequence (DNA): TGTGCCAGCTCAGTGACAGGAGCCGAAGCTTTCTTT. Complete variable domain (other parts from reference TRBV18 and TRBJ1-1): NAGVMQNPRHLVRRRGQEARLRCSPMKGHSHVYWYRQLPEEGLKFMVYLQKENIIDESGMPKERFSAEFPKEGPSILRIQQVVRGDSAAYFCASSVTGAEAFFGQGTRLTVV.

The CDR3 nucleotides are TGCGCCAGCAGCCCGACCGGGACTAGCGGGAGGGCCGGATTGGTCACAGATACGCAGTATTTT. The encoded protein is CASSPTGTSGRAGLVTDTQYF. This chain uses TRBV5-1 with TRBJ2-3; 16 positions agree with TRBD2. Losses at the gene ends were 4 bases for V and 2 bases for J; bases not matched to a gene: 16. Germline lookup yields CDR1 SGHRS and CDR2 YFSETQ. The CDR3 sequence is 21 residues long. The variable domain in full, completed from reference TRBV5-1 and TRBJ2-3, reads KAGVTQTPRYLIKTRGQQVTLSCSPISGHRSVSWYQQTPGQGLQFLFEYFSETQRNKGNFPGRFSGRQFSNSRSEMNVSTLELGDSALYLCASSPTGTSGRAGLVTDTQYFGPGTRLTVL.

The chain joins TRBV6-1 to TRBJ2-2; the match to TRBD2 covers 10 bases. The CDR3 is 15 residues long. Germline assignment: CDR1 MNHNS and CDR2 SASEGT. Germline trimming cut 10 bases from V and 5 bases from J; bases unmatched to any gene: 10. Written as DNA, the CDR3 is TGTGCCACCCAACCGGGACTAGCGTTGACCGGGGAGCTGTTTTTT. This sequence encodes CATQPGLALTGELFF.

The chain joins TRBV7-3 to TRBJ1-1, with D unclear. Trimming pared 5 bases from V and 0 bases from J, leaving 7 bases between. CDR1 is SGHTA and CDR2 is FQGTGA in the germline V gene. CDR3 length: 13 amino acids. CDR3 bases: TGTGCCAGCAGCGAGTCGGTGAACACTGAAGCTTTCTTT. Its translation: CASSESVNTEAFF.

The rearrangement uses TRBV9 and TRBJ2-2; D uncertain. V was trimmed by 0 bases and J by 5 bases, leaving 11 bases between them. The CDR3 loop spans 15 amino acids. The germline V gene encodes CDR1 SGDLS and CDR2 YYNGEE. CDR3 DNA: TGTGCCAGCAGCGTAGTAGCCCAGGAGACCGGGGAGCTGTTTTTT. Its translation: CASSVVAQETGELFF.

This chain joins TRBV19 and TRBJ2-3; D is possibly TRBD1 (6 bases). This CDR3 is built from 15 residues. Germline V lookup: CDR1 LNHDA, CDR2 SQIVND (reference sequence). Trimming shortened V by 6 bases and J by 1 base, and 14 bases separated the two germline ends. CDR3 region: CASSTWGPGTDTQYF. For the CDR3, the DNA is TGTGCCAGTAGCACGTGGGGGCCCGGCACAGATACGCAGTATTTT.

The chain is built from TRBV16 and TRBJ2-5; D perhaps matches TRBD1 (5 bases). Germline lookup yields CDR1 KGHSY and CDR2 FQNENV. CDR3 length: 13 amino acids. Trimming cost V 4 bases and J 4 bases, with 10 bases left between them. CDR3: CASSRTQVETQYF. The CDR3 DNA sequence: TGTGCCAGCAGCCGTACACAGGTAGAGACCCAGTACTTC.